These 10 T cell receptor beta chains came from one sample sequenced in a study of tumor-infiltrating lymphocytes in primary liver carcinoma. Researchers generated TCR beta cDNA from about 0.5 ug of total RNA, relying on a constant-region primer. ARM-PCR was slightly modified, and three nested multiplex PCR rounds with it gave rise to the TCR beta libraries. TRBV1-TRBV30 forward and Cbeta reverse primers drove the first two approximately 11-cycle rounds. TCRdb used MiXCR to reprocess the multiplex PCR reads, holding one entry per CDR3 protein. Of approximately 320,000 distinct CDR3 sequences in the sample, more than 55% were seen once. The blood RNA (from unsorted whole blood) was obtained, and germline DNA was also extracted. Sequenced input: peripheral blood. These receptors were obtained from a woman aged 30 to 39 with primary liver carcinoma and hepatitis B virus infection.

Details on this clonotype: A much larger clone lies one base from this, so it may be a read error. The chain joins TRBV6-1 to TRBJ1-6; D is unclear. Trimming removed 2 bases from V and 9 bases from J, with 5 bases in between. This CDR3 comprises 12 residues. Looked up from germline, CDR1 is MNHNS and CDR2 is SASEGT. The CDR3 sequence is CASSERGSPLHF. CDR3 bases: TGTGCCAGCAGTGAAAGAGGTTCACCCCTCCACTTT.

This clonotype was seen only once. One base away lies a much larger clone, so this may be a sequencing read error. The V call is TRBV14, the J call TRBJ2-3; tentatively, D is TRBD2 (5 bases). The CDR3 totals 15 residues. Germline CDR1 SGHDN, CDR2 FVKESK. This CDR3 is CASSQERLATDTLYF. CDR3 in DNA: TGTGCCAGCAGCCAAGAGCGTCTAGCCACAGATACGCTGTATTTT.

This clonotype was detected a few times. The CDR3 here is CASSPVGLAPVETQYF. The CDR3 region has the DNA TGTGCCAGCAGCCCCGTCGGACTAGCGCCTGTCGAGACCCAGTACTTC. The chain couples TRBV28 to TRBJ2-5; 9 nucleotides align to TRBD2. Germline values: CDR1 MDHEN, CDR2 SYDVKM. The CDR3 covers 16 residues. The ends lost 6 bases at V and 5 bases at J; junction bases unmatched: 13.

This clonotype was picked up many times. This rearrangement joins TRBV6-5 to TRBJ2-2, with 7 bases fitting TRBD1. Germline V lookup: CDR1 MNHEY, CDR2 SVGAGI. J lost 3 bases, V lost 7 bases, and 8 bases had no gene match. This CDR3 has 15 amino acids. The CDR3 bases are TGTGCCAGCACTCCGGGACAGACCTACACCGGGGAGCTGTTTTTT. This translates into CASTPGQTYTGELFF.

Details on this clonotype: Its ends do not fully match the called genes, so a read error is possible. The V and J genes are TRBV11-2 and TRBJ2-1; D might be TRBD2 (7 bases). The CDR3 sequence is 15 residues long. The germline V gene has CDR1 SGHAT and CDR2 FQNNGV. CDR3 sequence (DNA): TGTGCCAGCAGCACCATAGGACGGGGGGCATCGGAGCAGTTCTTT. Protein product: CASSTIGRGASEQFF.

V is TRBV21-1 and J is TRBJ2-5; TRBD1 is the table's D call and was not checked against the DNA. TRBV21-1 constitutes a pseudogene. The CDR3 contains 22 residues. Written as DNA, the CDR3 is TGTGCCAGCAGCAAAGGGGACAGGGGGCAAAAGGGCAACCCGCGACAAGGAGATACCCAGTACTTC. This translates into CASSKGDRGQKGNPRQGDTQYF.

The chain links TRBV6-5 to TRBJ2-6; 8 bases match TRBD2. The CDR3 is made up of 19 amino acids. Germline CDR1 reads MNHEY; CDR2 reads SVGAGI. J lost 0 bases, V lost 4 bases, and 11 bases had no gene match. CDR3 sequence reads: CASSFLPGRGGSGANVLTF. DNA for the CDR3: TGTGCCAGCAGTTTCCTTCCGGGACGGGGGGGCTCTGGGGCCAACGTCCTGACTTTC.

About this clonotype: At one end the junction does not follow the germline gene, possibly because of a read error. J is TRBJ2-3 and V is TRBV7-8; unclear D gene. CDR1 and CDR2 from the germline V gene are SGHVS and FQNEAQ. The CDR3 has 14 amino acids. In DNA form, the CDR3 reads TGTGTCAGCAGGAAGAGGTTGGGCACAGATACGCAGTATTTT. Translated, it gives CVSRKRLGTDTQYF.

This chain uses TRBV11-2 with TRBJ2-5, with D perhaps matching TRBD1 (5 bases). The CDR3 runs 15 residues. V was cut by 4 bases and J by 6 bases, with 18 bases left in between. Germline V gives CDR1 SGHAT, CDR2 FQNNGV. The chain's CDR3 is CASSYLNIGAKTQYF. CDR3 DNA sequence: TGTGCCAGCAGCTACCTAAATATTGGGGCGAAGACCCAGTACTTC.

In its sample, this clonotype was seen many times. The chain uses TRBV29-1 and TRBJ2-5, with a weak D call TRBD1 (6 bases). CDR1 and CDR2 from the germline V gene are SQVTM and ANQGSEA. The V end lost 7 bases, the J end lost 9 bases, and 15 bases lay between the germline ends. This CDR3 has 11 residues. The CDR3 is CSGQQGPAQYF. The DNA of the CDR3 is TGCAGCGGGCAACAGGGACCCGCCCAGTACTTC.